The present T cell receptor (beta chain) was sequenced within a study of shared clonotypes between healthy human individuals. Study background: Each donor contributed plates that comprised three CD4 naive, three CD4 memory, two CD8 naive and one CD8 memory.

Points on this clone: Its antigen is as yet unknown.

The germline V gene encodes CDR1 SGHDN and CDR2 FVKESK. Trimming pared 3 bases from V and 0 bases from J, leaving 9 bases between. CDR3 length: 15 amino acids. A deep-level run was used for the assay. On sorted subsets, replicate PCRs used approximately 190 ng DNA, or approximately 33,000 T cell genomes. Sequencing used immunoSEQ multiplex PCR; TCRdb keeps in-frame clones, though not all of them. The sample lists a few million clones; 95% were seen once. Study outcomes and limitations: Between a few donors, naive CD4 clonotypes were shared at a level of approximately 5%.

Sequenced sample: naive CD4+ T cells sorted from blood. The subset was: CD45RA+ positively selected. The clonotype originates from a man younger than 30 in good health. The gene calls are TRBV14 and TRBJ1-3; D ambiguous. The CDR3 loop reads CASSHLASSGNTIYF. Written as DNA, the CDR3 is TGTGCCAGCAGCCATTTGGCTTCCTCTGGAAACACCATATATTTT.